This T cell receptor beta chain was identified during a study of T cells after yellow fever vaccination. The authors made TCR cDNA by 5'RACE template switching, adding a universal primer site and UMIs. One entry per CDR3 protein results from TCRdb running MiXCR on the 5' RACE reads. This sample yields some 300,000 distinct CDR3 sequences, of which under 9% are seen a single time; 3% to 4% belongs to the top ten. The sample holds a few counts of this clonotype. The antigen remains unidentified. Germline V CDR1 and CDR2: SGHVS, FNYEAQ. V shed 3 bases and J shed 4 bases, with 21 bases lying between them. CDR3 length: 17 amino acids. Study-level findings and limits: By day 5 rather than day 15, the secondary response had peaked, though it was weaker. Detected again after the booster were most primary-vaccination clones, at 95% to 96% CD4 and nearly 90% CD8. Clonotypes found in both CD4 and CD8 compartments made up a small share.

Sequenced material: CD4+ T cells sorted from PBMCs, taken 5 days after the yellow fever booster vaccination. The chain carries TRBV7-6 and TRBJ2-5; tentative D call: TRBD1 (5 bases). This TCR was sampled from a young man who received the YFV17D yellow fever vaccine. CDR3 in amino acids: CASSFAAQVKGLETQYF. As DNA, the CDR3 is TGTGCCAGCAGCTTTGCCGCACAGGTCAAGGGGTTAGAGACCCAGTACTTC.